The rows below give T cell receptor beta chains drawn from one sample of a study of Ad26.COV2.S vaccination and SARS-CoV-2 variants. The data were produced by immunoSEQ multiplex PCR, yet TCRdb's version contains in-frame clones alone and is incomplete. The sample holds about 480,000 clones; 87% are singletons and the top ten take around 13%. This sample comprised peripheral blood, obtained in a trial of Ad26.COV2.S vaccine versus placebo. The source of these receptors is a person aged 18-60 years who received the Ad26.COV2.S COVID-19 vaccine or a placebo. CDR3s include the opening cysteine and the closing phenylalanine or tryptophan. Fields, in order: D gene, clone size, J gene, V gene, CDR3 protein, CDR3 DNA. The D gene is left open where the match is weak. Size values are once, few and many counts, or a class for expanded clones, and some rows have none.

.,.,TRBJ2-3,TRBV2,CASGMSRETSTDTQYF,TGTGCCAGCGGAATGTCCAGGGAAACTAGCACAGATACGCAGTATTTT
.,many,TRBJ1-5,TRBV6-5,CASSLGPLTTQPQHF,TGTGCCAGCAGCCTCGGACCCCTAACGACCCAGCCCCAGCATTTT
TRBD1,.,TRBJ1-2,TRBV29-1,CSARQGDYGYTF,TGCAGCGCTCGACAGGGGGACTATGGCTACACCTTC
TRBD1,.,TRBJ1-4,TRBV23-1,CAGPTGRWEKLFF,TGCGCCGGGCCGACAGGGCGGTGGGAAAAACTGTTTTTT
.,.,TRBJ2-1,TRBV19,CASSSGHYNEQFF,TGTGCCAGTAGTAGCGGACACTACAATGAGCAGTTCTTC
TRBD1,.,TRBJ1-4,TRBV19,CASSRTGGDEKLFF,TGTGCCAGTAGTAGGACAGGAGGGGACGAAAAACTGTTTTTT
.,.,TRBJ2-4,TRBV28,CASSLTLSLQAPKNIQYF,TGTGCCAGCAGTTTGACCCTCAGCCTACAGGCACCCAAAAACATTCAGTACTTC
.,.,TRBJ1-2,TRBV19,CASSPRGGNYGYTF,TGTGCCAGTAGTCCCCGGGGGGGTAACTATGGCTACACCTTC
TRBD2,.,TRBJ2-1,TRBV27,CASSFLAGGRDEQFF,TGTGCCAGCAGTTTCCTAGCGGGAGGGCGGGATGAGCAGTTCTTC
TRBD1,.,TRBJ2-2,TRBV28,CASRVPGQRYTGELFF,TGTGCCAGCAGGGTCCCGGGACAGCGTTACACCGGGGAGCTGTTTTTT
.,.,TRBJ1-2,TRBV5-1,CASSLQQGQPGYTF,TGCGCCAGCAGCTTGCAGCAAGGACAGCCGGGCTACACCTTC
.,.,TRBJ1-1,TRBV7-3,CASSLIRQDRGREAFF,TGTGCCAGCAGCTTAATTAGACAGGACCGCGGTCGTGAAGCTTTCTTT
TRBD2,once,TRBJ2-5,TRBV18,CASSPSGRVVETQYF,TGTGCCAGCTCACCTAGCGGGAGGGTCGTAGAGACCCAGTACTTC
TRBD1,.,TRBJ1-4,TRBV19,CASSIWGQREKLFF,TGTGCCAGTAGTATTTGGGGACAGAGGGAAAAACTGTTTTTT
TRBD2,.,TRBJ2-3,TRBV28,CASRVAGVEDTQYF,TGTGCCAGCAGGGTAGCGGGAGTTGAAGATACGCAGTATTTT
TRBD2,.,TRBJ2-5,TRBV6-6,CASSPGLAGATIGETQYF,TGTGCCAGCAGTCCGGGACTAGCGGGAGCAACCATCGGGGAGACCCAGTACTTC
TRBD1,few,TRBJ1-2,TRBV23-1,CASSTGTGDYGYTF,TGCGCCAGCTCCACCGGGACAGGGGATTATGGCTACACCTTC
TRBD2,.,TRBJ2-7,TRBV27,CASSIGLANEQYF,TGTGCCAGCAGTATCGGACTAGCTAACGAGCAGTACTTC
.,.,TRBJ2-7,TRBV19,CASSISLALPYEQYF,TGTGCCAGTAGTATTTCCCTTGCACTTCCCTACGAGCAGTACTTC
.,.,TRBJ2-1,TRBV27,CASRRIEGAYNEQFF,TGTGCCAGCAGACGAATTGAGGGGGCCTACAATGAGCAGTTCTTC
TRBD1,.,TRBJ2-7,TRBV28,CASRSGQVLNEQYF,TGTGCCAGCAGGTCAGGACAGGTGTTGAACGAGCAGTACTTC
TRBD1,.,TRBJ1-1,TRBV7-3,CASSRGGGTEAFF,TGTGCCAGCAGCCGAGGGGGCGGCACTGAAGCTTTCTTT
.,.,TRBJ1-6,TRBV4-2,CASSQGGDSPLHF,TGTGCCAGCAGCCAGGGGGGGGATTCACCCCTCCACTTT
.,.,TRBJ2-6,TRBV15,CATSRDFSGANVLTF,TGTGCCACCAGCAGAGATTTCTCTGGGGCCAACGTCCTGACTTTC
.,.,TRBJ2-1,TRBV7-9,CASSTGRDEQFF,TGTGCCAGCAGCACCGGGCGGGATGAGCAGTTCTTC
.,.,TRBJ2-4,TRBV20-1,CSTLAKNIQYF,TGCAGTACACTAGCCAAAAACATTCAGTACTTC
TRBD2,.,TRBJ2-1,TRBV2,CASRPRLAGGAYNEQFF,TGTGCCAGCAGACCTAGACTAGCGGGAGGTGCCTACAATGAGCAGTTCTTC
.,.,TRBJ2-1,TRBV27,CATRKGAPYNEQFF,TGTGCCACCCGAAAAGGGGCCCCCTACAATGAGCAGTTCTTC
TRBD2,.,TRBJ2-3,TRBV9,CASSPRPTSGRGADTQYF,TGTGCCAGCAGCCCACGCCCGACTAGCGGGAGAGGGGCAGATACGCAGTATTTT
.,.,TRBJ1-2,TRBV28,CASSSTAANYGYTF,TGTGCCAGCAGTTCGACAGCAGCTAACTATGGCTACACCTTC
.,.,TRBJ2-7,TRBV5-1,CASSLLGSEQYF,TGCGCCAGCAGCTTGTTAGGAAGCGAGCAGTACTTC
TRBD2,.,TRBJ2-1,TRBV20-1,CSASFAGGGRNEQFF,TGCAGTGCTAGTTTTGCGGGAGGGGGGAGGAATGAGCAGTTCTTC
.,.,TRBJ2-2,TRBV7-9,CASSWLPKNTGELFF,TGTGCCAGCAGCTGGCTACCTAAGAACACCGGGGAGCTGTTTTTT
TRBD1,.,TRBJ1-2,TRBV28,CASSLDTGAVYGYTF,TGTGCCAGCAGTTTAGACACAGGGGCGGTCTATGGCTACACCTTC
TRBD1,.,TRBJ1-6,TRBV6-1,CASREGTANSPLHF,TGTGCCAGCAGGGAAGGGACAGCCAATTCACCCCTCCACTTT
TRBD2,.,TRBJ2-1,TRBV5-1,CASSWEKLASEQFF,TGCGCCAGCAGCTGGGAAAAACTAGCGAGTGAGCAGTTCTTC
TRBD2,.,TRBJ2-7,TRBV2,CASSASGRVYEQYF,TGTGCCAGCAGCGCTAGCGGGAGGGTCTACGAGCAGTACTTC